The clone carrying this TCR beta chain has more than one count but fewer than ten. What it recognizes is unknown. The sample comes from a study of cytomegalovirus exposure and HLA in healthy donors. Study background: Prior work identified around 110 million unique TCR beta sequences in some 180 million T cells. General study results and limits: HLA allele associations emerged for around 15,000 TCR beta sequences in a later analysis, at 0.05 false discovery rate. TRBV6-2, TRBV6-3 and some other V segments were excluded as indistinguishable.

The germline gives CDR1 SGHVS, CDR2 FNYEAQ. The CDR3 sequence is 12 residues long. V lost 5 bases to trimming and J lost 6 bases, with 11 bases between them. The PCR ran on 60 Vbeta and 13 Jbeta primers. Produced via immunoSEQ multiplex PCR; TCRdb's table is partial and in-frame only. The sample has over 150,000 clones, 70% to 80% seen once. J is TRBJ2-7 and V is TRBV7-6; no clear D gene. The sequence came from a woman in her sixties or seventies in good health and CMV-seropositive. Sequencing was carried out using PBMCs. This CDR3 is CASSLVRGEQYF. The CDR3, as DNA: TGTGCCAGCAGCCTTGTGAGAGGCGAGCAGTACTTC.